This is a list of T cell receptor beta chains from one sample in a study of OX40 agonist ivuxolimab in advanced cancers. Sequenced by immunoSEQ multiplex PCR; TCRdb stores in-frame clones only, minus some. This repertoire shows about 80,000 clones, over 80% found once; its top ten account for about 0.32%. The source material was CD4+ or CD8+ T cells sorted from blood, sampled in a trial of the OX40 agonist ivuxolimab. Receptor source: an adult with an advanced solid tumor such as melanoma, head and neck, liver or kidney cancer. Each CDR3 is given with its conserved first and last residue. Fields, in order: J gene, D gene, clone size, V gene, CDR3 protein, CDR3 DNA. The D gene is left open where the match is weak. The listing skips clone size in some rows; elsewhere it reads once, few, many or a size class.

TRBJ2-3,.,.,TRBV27,CASSSAGTDTQYF,TGTGCCAGCAGTTCCGCGGGCACAGATACGCAGTATTTT
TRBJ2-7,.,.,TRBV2,CASSAEANLAYEQYF,TGTGCCAGCAGTGCGGAAGCTAACCTTGCCTACGAGCAGTACTTC
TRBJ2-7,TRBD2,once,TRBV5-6,CASSPLAGSSYEQYF,TGTGCCAGCAGCCCCCTAGCGGGCTCCTCCTACGAGCAGTACTTC
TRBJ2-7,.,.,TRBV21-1,CASSTGEGGNSYEQYF,TGTGCCAGCAGCACGGGGGAGGGGGGTAATTCCTACGAGCAGTACTTC
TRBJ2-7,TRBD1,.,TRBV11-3,CASSTGQNYEQYF,TGTGCCAGCAGCACGGGACAGAACTACGAGCAGTACTTC
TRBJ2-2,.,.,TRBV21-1,CASTKTSATGELFF,TGTGCCAGCACGAAGACTAGTGCCACCGGGGAGCTGTTTTTT
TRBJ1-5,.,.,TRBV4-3,CASSQESGDQPQHF,TGCGCCAGCAGCCAAGAGAGCGGCGATCAGCCCCAGCATTTT
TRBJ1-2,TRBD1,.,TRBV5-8,CASSRGQETYGYTF,TGTGCCAGCAGCAGGGGACAGGAGACCTATGGCTACACCTTC
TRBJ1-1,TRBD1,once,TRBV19,CASSSPGTGYVTEAFF,TGTGCCAGTAGTAGTCCCGGGACAGGGTACGTCACTGAAGCTTTCTTT
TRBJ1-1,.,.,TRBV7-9,CASSFDMNTEAFF,TGTGCCAGCAGCTTCGACATGAACACTGAAGCTTTCTTT
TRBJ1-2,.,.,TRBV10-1,CASSDGQGYGYTF,TGCGCCAGCAGTGACGGGCAGGGCTATGGCTACACCTTC
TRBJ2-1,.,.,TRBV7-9,CASSRTDNEQFF,TGTGCCAGCAGCCGGACGGATAATGAGCAGTTCTTC
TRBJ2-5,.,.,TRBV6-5,CASSYEARETQYF,TGTGCCAGCAGTTACGAGGCAAGAGAGACCCAGTACTTC
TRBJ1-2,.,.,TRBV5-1,CASSLVTNYGYTF,TGCGCCAGCAGCTTGGTGACGAACTATGGCTACACCTTC
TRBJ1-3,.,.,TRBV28,CASTLLGGNTIYF,TGTGCCAGCACGCTCCTTGGAGGAAACACCATATATTTT
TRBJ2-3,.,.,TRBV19,CASKIEGTDTQYF,TGTGCCAGTAAGATAGAGGGAACAGATACGCAGTATTTT
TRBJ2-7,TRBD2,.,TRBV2,CASSDRGLGEQYF,TGTGCCAGCAGTGACCGAGGACTAGGCGAGCAGTACTTC
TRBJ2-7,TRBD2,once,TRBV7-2,CASSLGASGDYGEQYF,TGTGCCAGCAGCTTGGGGGCTAGCGGGGACTACGGAGAGCAGTACTTC
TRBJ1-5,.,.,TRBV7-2,CASSSMGVGSNQPQHF,TGTGCCAGCAGCTCCATGGGAGTGGGGAGCAATCAGCCCCAGCATTTT
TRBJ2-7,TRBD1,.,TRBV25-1,CASSVGTGTYEQYF,TGTGCCAGCAGTGTCGGGACAGGTACTTACGAGCAGTACTTC
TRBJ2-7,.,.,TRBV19,CASSRGWQRAPYEQYF,TGTGCCAGTAGTAGGGGTTGGCAGCGGGCCCCCTACGAGCAGTACTTC
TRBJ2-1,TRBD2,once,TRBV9,CASSVATGGWAGRRSEQFF,TGTGCCAGCAGCGTAGCTACGGGGGGTTGGGCTGGGCGGCGTAGTGAGCAGTTCTTC
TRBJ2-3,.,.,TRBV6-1,CASGTVTDTQYF,TGTGCCAGCGGAACCGTCACAGATACGCAGTATTTT
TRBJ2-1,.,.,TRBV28,CASRIPVSWGEQFF,TGTGCCAGCAGAATACCCGTCTCTTGGGGTGAGCAGTTCTTC
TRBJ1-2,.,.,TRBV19,CASSIGGRNYGYTF,TGTGCCAGTAGTATCGGAGGCAGGAACTATGGCTACACCTTC
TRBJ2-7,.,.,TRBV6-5,CASGIRSTYEQYF,TGTGCCAGCGGGATACGTTCGACCTACGAGCAGTACTTC
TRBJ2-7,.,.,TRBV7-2,CASSFGGSSYEQYF,TGTGCCAGCAGCTTTGGCGGAAGCTCCTACGAGCAGTACTTC
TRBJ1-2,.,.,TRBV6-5,CASRSDRNYGYTF,TGTGCCAGCAGATCAGACAGGAACTATGGCTACACCTTC
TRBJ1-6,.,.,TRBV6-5,CASSYARNSPLHF,TGTGCCAGCAGTTACGCGAGGAATTCACCCCTCCACTTT
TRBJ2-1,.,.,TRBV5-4,CASSLRDGPYNEQFF,TGTGCCAGCAGCTTGAGGGATGGTCCCTACAATGAGCAGTTCTTC
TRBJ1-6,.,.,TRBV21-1,CASSKRFTSNSPLHF,TGTGCCAGCAGCAAAAGGTTTACATCCAATTCACCCCTCCACTTT
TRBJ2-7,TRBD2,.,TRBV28,CASSLIPFGTSGGNSYEQYF,TGTGCCAGCAGTTTAATCCCCTTCGGGACTAGCGGGGGGAACTCCTACGAGCAGTACTTC
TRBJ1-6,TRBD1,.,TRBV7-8,CASSGVQGETYNSPLHF,TGTGCCAGCAGCGGAGTACAGGGGGAGACCTATAATTCACCCCTCCACTTT
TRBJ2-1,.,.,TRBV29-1,CSVLEGYNEQFF,TGCAGCGTTCTGGAGGGATACAATGAGCAGTTCTTC
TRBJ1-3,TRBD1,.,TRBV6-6,CASGEQGPGNTIYF,TGTGCCAGCGGAGAACAGGGGCCGGGAAACACCATATATTTT
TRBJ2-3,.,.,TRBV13,CASSPTGRGIDTQYF,TGTGCCAGCAGCCCAACTGGTAGGGGTATAGATACGCAGTATTTT
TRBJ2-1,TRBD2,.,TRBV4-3,CASSQDRSGSPYEQFF,TGCGCCAGCAGCCAAGATCGTAGCGGGAGCCCCTATGAGCAGTTCTTC
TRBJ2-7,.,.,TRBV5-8,CASSSKTRVLLERRYF,TGTGCCAGCAGCTCCAAGACACGAGTACTTCTAGAACGAAGGTACTTC
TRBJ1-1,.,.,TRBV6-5,CASSYSGARAEAFF,TGTGCCAGCAGTTACTCGGGGGCGAGGGCTGAAGCTTTCTTT
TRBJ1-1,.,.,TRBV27,CASSLGWGQGAFTEAFF,TGTGCCAGCAGTTTAGGCTGGGGCCAAGGGGCATTCACTGAAGCTTTCTTT
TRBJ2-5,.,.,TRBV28,CASRDLGETRYF,TGTGCCAGCAGGGACTTGGGAGAGACCCGGTACTTC
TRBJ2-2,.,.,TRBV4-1,CASSLRDGTTGELFF,TGCGCCAGCAGCCTCCGGGACGGGACCACCGGGGAGCTGTTTTTT
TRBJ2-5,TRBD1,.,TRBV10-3,CAISRDRDQTQYF,TGTGCCATCAGCCGGGACAGGGATCAGACCCAGTACTTC
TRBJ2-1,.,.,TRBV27,CASSLGSGPYNEQFF,TGTGCCAGCAGTTTGGGTAGTGGGCCTTACAATGAGCAGTTCTTC
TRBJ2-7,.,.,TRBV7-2,CASSLLPHQVYEQYF,TGTGCCAGCAGCTTACTTCCTCACCAAGTTTACGAGCAGTACTTC
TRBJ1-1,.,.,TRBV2,CASSDSEGTEAFF,TGTGCCAGCAGTGATAGTGAGGGGACTGAAGCTTTCTTT
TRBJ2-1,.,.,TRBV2,CASRDHEQFF,TGTGCCAGCAGGGACCATGAGCAGTTCTTC
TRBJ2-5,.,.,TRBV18,CASSPPGRDQETQYF,TGTGCCAGCTCACCACCGGGGCGCGACCAAGAGACCCAGTACTTC
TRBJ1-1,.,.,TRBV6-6,CASSYSGGFTEAFF,TGTGCCAGCAGTTACTCGGGGGGGTTCACTGAAGCTTTCTTT
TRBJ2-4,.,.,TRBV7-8,CASGREGQDIQYF,TGTGCCAGCGGGCGCGAGGGCCAGGACATTCAGTACTTC
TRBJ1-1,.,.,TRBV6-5,CASSETGTEAFF,TGTGCCAGCAGTGAAACAGGCACTGAAGCTTTCTTT
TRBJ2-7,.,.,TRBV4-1,CASSQGGHPSYEQYF,TGCGCCAGCAGCCAAGGGGGACATCCTTCCTACGAGCAGTACTTC
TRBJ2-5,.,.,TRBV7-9,CASSLALGGSGETQYF,TGTGCCAGCAGCTTAGCGCTCGGGGGCTCCGGGGAGACCCAGTACTTC
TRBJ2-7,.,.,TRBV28,CASSQGGRSNEQYF,TGTGCCAGCAGTCAGGGGGGCAGGAGTAACGAGCAGTACTTC
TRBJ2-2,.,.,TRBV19,CASSIPSSLGTGELFF,TGTGCCAGTAGTATTCCTAGCTCATTAGGGACCGGGGAGCTGTTTTTT
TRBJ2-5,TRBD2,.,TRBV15,CATSRDRGDQETQYF,TGTGCCACCAGCAGAGATCGGGGGGACCAAGAGACCCAGTACTTC
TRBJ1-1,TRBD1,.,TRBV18,CASRAGQENTEAFF,TGTGCCAGCAGGGCGGGACAGGAGAACACTGAAGCTTTCTTT
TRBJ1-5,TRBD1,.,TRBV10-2,CASSSIRDRGSLGNQPQHF,TGCGCCAGCAGCTCCATCCGGGACAGGGGATCTCTGGGGAATCAGCCCCAGCATTTT
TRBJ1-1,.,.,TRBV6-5,CASSLTGTLEAFF,TGTGCCAGCAGTCTCACAGGGACACTTGAAGCTTTCTTT
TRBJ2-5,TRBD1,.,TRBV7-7,CASSPTGGEKTQYF,TGTGCCAGCAGCCCCACAGGGGGCGAAAAGACCCAGTACTTC